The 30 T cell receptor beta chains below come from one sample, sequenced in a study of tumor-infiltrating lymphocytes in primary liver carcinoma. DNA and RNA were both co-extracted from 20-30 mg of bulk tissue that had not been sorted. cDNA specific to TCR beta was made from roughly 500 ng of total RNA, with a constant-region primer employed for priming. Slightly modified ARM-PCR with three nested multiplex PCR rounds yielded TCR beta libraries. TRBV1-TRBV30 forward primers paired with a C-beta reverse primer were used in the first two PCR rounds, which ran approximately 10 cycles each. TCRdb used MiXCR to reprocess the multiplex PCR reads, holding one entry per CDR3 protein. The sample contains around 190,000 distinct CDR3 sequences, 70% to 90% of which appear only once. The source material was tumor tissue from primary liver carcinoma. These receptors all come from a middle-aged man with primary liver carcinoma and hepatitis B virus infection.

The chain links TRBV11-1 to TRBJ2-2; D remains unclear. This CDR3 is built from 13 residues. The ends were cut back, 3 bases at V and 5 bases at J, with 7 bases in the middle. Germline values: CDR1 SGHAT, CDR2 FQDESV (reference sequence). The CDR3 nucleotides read TGTGCCAGCAGCTTTGGGAAGACCGGGGAGCTGTTTTTT. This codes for CASSFGKTGELFF.

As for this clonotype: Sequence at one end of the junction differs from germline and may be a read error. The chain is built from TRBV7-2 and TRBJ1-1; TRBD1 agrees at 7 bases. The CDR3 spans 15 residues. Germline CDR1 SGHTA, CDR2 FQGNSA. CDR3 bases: TGTGCCAGCAGTTTGCCGGGACAGAGGAACACTGAAGATTTCTTT. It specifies CASSLPGQRNTEDFF.

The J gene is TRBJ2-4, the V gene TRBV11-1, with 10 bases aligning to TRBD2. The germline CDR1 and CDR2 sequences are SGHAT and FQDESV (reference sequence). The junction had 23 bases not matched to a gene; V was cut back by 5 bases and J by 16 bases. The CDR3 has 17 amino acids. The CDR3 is CASSLPGTSGTKNIYYF. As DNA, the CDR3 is TGTGCCAGCAGCCTTCCCGGTACTAGCGGGACCAAAAACATTTATTACTTC.

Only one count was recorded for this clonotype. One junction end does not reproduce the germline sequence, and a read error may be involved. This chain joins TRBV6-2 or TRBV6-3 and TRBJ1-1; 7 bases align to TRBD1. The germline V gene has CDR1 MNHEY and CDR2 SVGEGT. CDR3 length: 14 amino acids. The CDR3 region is CVSRWIGGNTEAVF. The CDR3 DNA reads TGTGTCAGCAGATGGATAGGGGGCAACACTGAAGCTGTCTTT.

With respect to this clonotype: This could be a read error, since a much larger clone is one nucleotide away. The CDR3 reads CASSFLGRAYNSLLHF. The CDR3 DNA reads as TGTGCCAGCAGTTTTCTAGGGAGGGCCTATAATTCACTCCTCCACTTT. V usage is TRBV28 and J usage is TRBJ1-6; the D is unclear. Per germline, CDR1 MDHEN and CDR2 SYDVKM. The CDR3 is made up of 16 amino acids. The entire variable domain, with the rest obtained from reference TRBV28 and TRBJ1-6, is as follows: DVKVTQSSRYLVKRTGEKVFLECVQDMDHENMFWYRQDPGLGLRLIYFSYDVKMKEKGDIPEGYSVSREKKERFSLILESASTNQTSMYLCASSFLGRAYNSLLHFGNGTRLTVT.

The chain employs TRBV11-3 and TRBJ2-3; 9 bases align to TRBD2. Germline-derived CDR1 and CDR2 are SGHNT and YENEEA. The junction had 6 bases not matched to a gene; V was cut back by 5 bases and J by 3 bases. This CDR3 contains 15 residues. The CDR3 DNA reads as TGTGCCAGCAGCATTAGCGGGGGACGGACAGATACGCAGTATTTT. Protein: CASSISGGRTDTQYF.

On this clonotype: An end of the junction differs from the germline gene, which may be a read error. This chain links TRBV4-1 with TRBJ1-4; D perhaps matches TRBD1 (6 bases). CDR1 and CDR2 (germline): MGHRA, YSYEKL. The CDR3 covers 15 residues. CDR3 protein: CANSLWGAASEELLF. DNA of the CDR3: TGCGCCAACAGCCTCTGGGGGGCGGCTAGTGAAGAACTGTTATTT.

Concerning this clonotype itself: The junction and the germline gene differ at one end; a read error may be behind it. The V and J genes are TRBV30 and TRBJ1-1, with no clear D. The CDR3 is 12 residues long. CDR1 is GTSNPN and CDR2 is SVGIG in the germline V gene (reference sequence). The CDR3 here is CAWKDGNTEVFF. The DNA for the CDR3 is TGTGCCTGGAAGGACGGTAATACTGAAGTTTTCTTT.

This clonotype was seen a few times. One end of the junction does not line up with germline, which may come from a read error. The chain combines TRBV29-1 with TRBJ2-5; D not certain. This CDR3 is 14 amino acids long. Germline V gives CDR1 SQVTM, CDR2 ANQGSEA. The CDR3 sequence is CSVGWTMISETHYF. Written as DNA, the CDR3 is TGCAGCGTTGGGTGGACCATGATCTCGGAGACCCACTACTTC.

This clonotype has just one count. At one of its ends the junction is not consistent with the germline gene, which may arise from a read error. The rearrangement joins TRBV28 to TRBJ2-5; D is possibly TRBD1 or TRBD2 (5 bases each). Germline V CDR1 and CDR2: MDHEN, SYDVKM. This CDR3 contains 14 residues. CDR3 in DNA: TGTGCCATCAGTGGGGACCACCCCAGGCAGACCCAGTACTTC. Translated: CAISGDHPRQTQYF.

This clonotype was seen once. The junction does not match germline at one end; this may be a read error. In DNA, the CDR3 is TGTGCTAGCAGACATGGGACTAGCGGGATAGCCAAAAACATTCAGTACTTC. This sequence encodes CASRHGTSGIAKNIQYF. The chain couples TRBV6-6 to TRBJ2-4; TRBD2 matches at 13 bases. The CDR3 has 17 amino acids. CDR1 is MNHNY and CDR2 is SVGAGI in the germline V gene (reference sequence).

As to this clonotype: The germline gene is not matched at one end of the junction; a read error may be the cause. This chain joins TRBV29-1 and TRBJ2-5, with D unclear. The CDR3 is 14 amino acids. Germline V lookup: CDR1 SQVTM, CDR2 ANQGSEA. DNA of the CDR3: TGCAGCGATGAAGATGACGGAGAAGGAGAGACCCAGTACTTC. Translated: CSDEDDGEGETQYF.

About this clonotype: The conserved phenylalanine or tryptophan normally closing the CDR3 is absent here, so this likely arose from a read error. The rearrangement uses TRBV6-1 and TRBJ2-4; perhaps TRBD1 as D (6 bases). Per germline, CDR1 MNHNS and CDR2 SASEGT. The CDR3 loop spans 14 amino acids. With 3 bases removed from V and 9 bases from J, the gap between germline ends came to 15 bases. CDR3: CASSEGTRSGIQYL. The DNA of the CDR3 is TGTGCCAGCAGTGAGGGGACACGGTCCGGCATTCAGTACTTA.

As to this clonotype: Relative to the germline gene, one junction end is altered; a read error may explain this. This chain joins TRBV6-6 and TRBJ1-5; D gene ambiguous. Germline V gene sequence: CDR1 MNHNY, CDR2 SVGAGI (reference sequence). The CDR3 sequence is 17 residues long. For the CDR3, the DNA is TGTGCCGGCAGCCCCTACCTGGACGATCGCTTCAATCAGCCCCAGCATTTT. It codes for CAGSPYLDDRFNQPQHF.

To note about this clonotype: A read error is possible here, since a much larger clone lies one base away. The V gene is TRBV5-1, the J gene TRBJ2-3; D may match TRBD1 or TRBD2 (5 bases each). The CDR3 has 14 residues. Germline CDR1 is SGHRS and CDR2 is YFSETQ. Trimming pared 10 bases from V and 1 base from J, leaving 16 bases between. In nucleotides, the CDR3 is TGCGCCTGCACCAGGGTCGGGGGCACAGATACGCAGTATTTT. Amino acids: CACTRVGGTDTQYF.

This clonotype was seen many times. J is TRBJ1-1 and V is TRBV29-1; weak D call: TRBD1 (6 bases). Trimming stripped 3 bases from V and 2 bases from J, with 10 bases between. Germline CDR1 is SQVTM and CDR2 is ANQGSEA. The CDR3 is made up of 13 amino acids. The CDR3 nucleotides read TGCAGCGTTGAGGACAGCAGCAACACTGAAGCTTTCTTT. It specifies CSVEDSSNTEAFF.

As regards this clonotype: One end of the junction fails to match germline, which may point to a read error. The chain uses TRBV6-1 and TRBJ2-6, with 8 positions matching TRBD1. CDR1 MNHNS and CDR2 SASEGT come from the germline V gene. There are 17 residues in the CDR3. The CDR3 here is CGSTETGALSEANVLTF. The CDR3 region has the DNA TGTGGCAGCACCGAGACAGGGGCCCTCTCTGAGGCCAACGTCCTGACTTTC.

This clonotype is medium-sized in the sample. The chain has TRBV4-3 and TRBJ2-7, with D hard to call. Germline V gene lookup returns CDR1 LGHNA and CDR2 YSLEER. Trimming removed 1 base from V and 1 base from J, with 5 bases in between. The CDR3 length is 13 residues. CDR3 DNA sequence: TGCGCCAGCAGCCAAGCAGTTTCCTACGAGCAGTACTTC. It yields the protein CASSQAVSYEQYF.

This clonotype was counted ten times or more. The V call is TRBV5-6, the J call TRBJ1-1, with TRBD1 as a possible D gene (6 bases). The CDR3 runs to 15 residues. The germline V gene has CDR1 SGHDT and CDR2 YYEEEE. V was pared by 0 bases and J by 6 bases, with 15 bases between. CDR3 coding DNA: TGTGCCAGCAGCTTGGGGGGGACGGGGGCCCCTGAAGCTTTCTTT. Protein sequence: CASSLGGTGAPEAFF. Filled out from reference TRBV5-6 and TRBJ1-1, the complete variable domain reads DAGVTQSPTHLIKTRGQQVTLRCSPKSGHDTVSWYQQALGQGPQFIFQYYEEEERQRGNFPDRFSGHQFPNYSSELNVNALLLGDSALYLCASSLGGTGAPEAFFGQGTRLTVV.

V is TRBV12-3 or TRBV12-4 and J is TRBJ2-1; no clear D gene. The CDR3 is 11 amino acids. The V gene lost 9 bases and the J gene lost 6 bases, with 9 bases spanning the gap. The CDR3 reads CASSRANEQFF. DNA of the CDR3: TGTGCCAGTAGTAGGGCCAATGAGCAGTTCTTC.

As DNA, the CDR3 is TGTGCCAGCAGCCAATTGTATCGGGTTCAAGACATCCAGTACTTC. Residues: CASSQLYRVQDIQYF. The V gene is TRBV14, the J gene TRBJ2-5; no definite D call. This CDR3 region has 15 residues. Germline V gives CDR1 SGHDN, CDR2 FVKESK. V was clipped by 2 bases and J by 10 bases, with 20 bases between them.

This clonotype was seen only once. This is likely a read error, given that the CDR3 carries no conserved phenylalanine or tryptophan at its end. The CDR3 loop reads CASLLDGGISSYEQYI. The CDR3 DNA follows: TGTGCCAGTCTTTTGGATGGCGGAATAAGCTCCTACGAGCAGTACATC. The chain couples TRBV6-6 to TRBJ2-7, with D unresolved. This CDR3 spans 16 amino acids. Germline lookup yields CDR1 MNHNY and CDR2 SVGAGI (reference sequence). Trimming left V 9 bases short and J 0 bases short, with 21 bases between.

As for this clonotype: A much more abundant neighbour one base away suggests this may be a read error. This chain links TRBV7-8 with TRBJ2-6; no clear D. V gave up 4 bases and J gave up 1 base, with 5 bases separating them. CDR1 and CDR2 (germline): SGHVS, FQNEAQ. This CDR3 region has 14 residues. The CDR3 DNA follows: TGTGCCAGCAGCTACACGTCTGGGGCCAACGTCCTGACTTTC. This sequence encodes CASSYTSGANVLTF.

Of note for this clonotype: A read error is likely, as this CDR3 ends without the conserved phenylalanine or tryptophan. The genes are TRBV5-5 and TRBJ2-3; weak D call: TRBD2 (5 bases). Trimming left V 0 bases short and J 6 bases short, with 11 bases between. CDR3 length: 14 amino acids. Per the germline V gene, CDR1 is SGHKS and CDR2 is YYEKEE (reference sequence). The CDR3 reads CASSLETGTDTQYS. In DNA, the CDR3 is TGTGCCAGCAGCTTGGAGACGGGAACGGATACGCAGTATTCT.

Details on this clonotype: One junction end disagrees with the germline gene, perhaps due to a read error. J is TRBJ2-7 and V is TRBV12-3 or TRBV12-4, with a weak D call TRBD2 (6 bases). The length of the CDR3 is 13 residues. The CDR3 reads CPSSLGTGDDEYF. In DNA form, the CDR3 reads TGTCCCAGCAGTCTCGGGACTGGGGACGATGAATACTTC.

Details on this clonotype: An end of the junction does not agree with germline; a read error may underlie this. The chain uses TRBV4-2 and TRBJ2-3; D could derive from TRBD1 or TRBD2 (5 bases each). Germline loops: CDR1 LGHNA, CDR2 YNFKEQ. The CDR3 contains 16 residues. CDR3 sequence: CASSQEEQQRGDTQYF. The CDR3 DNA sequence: TGCGCCAGCAGCCAAGAAGAGCAGCAAAGGGGAGATACGCAATATTTT.

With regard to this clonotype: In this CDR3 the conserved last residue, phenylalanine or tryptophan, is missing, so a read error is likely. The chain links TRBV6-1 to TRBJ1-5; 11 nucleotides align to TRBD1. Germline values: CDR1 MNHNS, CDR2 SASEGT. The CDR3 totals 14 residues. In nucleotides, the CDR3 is TGTGCCAGCATGAGGACAGGGGGCAATCATCCCCAGCATTAT. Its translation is CASMRTGGNHPQHY.

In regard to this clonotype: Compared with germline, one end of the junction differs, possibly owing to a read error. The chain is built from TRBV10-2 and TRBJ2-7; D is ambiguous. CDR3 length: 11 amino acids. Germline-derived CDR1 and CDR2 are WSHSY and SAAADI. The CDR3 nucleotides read TGCGCCAGCAACTCTGGCTACGAGCAATACTTC. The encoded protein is CASNSGYEQYF.

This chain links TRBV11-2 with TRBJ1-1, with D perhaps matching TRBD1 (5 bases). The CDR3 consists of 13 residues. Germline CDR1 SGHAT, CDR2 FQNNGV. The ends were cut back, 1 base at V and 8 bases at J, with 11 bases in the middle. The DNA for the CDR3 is TGTGCCAGCAGCTTAGCTACAGGAATAGAAGCTTTCTTT. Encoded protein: CASSLATGIEAFF.

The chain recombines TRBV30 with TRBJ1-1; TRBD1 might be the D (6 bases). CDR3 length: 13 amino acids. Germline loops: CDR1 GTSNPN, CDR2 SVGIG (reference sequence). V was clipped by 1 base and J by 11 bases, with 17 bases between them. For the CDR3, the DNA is TGTGCCTGGAGTGCGGATAGGAGGACAGATGCTTTCTTT. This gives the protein CAWSADRRTDAFF.